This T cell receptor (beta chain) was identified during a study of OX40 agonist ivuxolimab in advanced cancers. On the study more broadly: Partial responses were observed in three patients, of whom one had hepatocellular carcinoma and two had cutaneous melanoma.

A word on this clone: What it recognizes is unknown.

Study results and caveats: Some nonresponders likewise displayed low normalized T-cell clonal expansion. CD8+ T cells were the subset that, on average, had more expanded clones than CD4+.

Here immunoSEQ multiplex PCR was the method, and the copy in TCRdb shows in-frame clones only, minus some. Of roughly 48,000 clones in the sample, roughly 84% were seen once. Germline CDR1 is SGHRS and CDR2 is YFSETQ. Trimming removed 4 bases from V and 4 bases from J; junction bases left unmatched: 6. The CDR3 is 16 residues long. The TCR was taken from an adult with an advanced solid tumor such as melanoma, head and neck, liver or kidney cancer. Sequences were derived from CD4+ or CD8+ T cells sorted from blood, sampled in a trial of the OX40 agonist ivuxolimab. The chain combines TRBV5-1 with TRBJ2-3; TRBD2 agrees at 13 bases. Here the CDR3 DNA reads TGCGCCAGCAGCGCCCGACTAGCGGGAGGCCCAGATACGCAGTATTTT. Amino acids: CASSARLAGGPDTQYF. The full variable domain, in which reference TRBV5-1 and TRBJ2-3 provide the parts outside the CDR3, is KAGVTQTPRYLIKTRGQQVTLSCSPISGHRSVSWYQQTPGQGLQFLFEYFSETQRNKGNFPGRFSGRQFSNSRSEMNVSTLELGDSALYLCASSARLAGGPDTQYFGPGTRLTVL.